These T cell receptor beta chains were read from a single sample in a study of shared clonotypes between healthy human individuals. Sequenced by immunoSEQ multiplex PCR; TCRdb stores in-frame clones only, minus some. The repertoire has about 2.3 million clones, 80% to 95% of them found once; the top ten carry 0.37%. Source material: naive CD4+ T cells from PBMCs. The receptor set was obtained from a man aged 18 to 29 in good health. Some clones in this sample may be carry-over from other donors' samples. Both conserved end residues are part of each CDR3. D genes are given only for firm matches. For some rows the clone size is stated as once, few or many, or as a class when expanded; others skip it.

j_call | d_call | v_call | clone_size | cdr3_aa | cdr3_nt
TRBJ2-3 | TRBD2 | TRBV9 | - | CASSLRLAGEGSTDTQYF | TGTGCCAGCAGCTTGCGGCTAGCGGGAGAGGGTAGCACAGATACGCAGTATTTT
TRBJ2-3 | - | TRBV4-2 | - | CASSLKRGTDTQYF | TGTGCCAGCAGCCTAAAGCGGGGCACAGATACGCAGTATTTT
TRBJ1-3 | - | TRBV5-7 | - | CASSRGMTERNTIYF | TGTGCCAGCAGCCGGGGTATGACAGAACGAAACACCATATATTTT
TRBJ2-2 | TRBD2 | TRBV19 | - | CASSHLFSSGNTGELFF | TGTGCCAGTAGTCACCTATTTTCTAGCGGCAACACCGGGGAGCTGTTTTTT
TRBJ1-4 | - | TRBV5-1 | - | CASSLDGTPNEKLFF | TGCGCCAGCAGCTTGGATGGGACCCCTAATGAAAAACTGTTTTTT
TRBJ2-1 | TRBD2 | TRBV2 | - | CASSEVTGGNEQFF | TGTGCCAGCAGTGAGGTGACGGGGGGGAATGAGCAGTTCTTC
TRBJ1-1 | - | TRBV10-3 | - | CAISGRTNTEAFF | TGTGCCATCAGTGGGCGGACAAACACTGAAGCTTTCTTT
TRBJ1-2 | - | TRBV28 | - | CASSFLDYGYTF | TGTGCCAGCAGTTTTCTAGACTATGGCTACACCTTC
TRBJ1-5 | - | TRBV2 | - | CASSDRDQPQHF | TGTGCCAGCAGTGACCGAGATCAGCCCCAGCATTTT
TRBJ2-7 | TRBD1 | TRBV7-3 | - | CASSATGGEQYF | TGTGCCAGCAGCGCAACAGGGGGCGAGCAGTACTTC
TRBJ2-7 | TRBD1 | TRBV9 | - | CASSAGQGSPVYEQYF | TGTGCCAGCAGCGCCGGACAGGGAAGCCCTGTCTACGAGCAGTACTTC
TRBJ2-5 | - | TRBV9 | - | CASSVAGSEGETQYF | TGTGCCAGCAGCGTAGCCGGTTCGGAAGGGGAGACCCAGTACTTC
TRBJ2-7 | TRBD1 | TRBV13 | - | CASSFSGTGLPEQYF | TGTGCCAGCAGCTTCTCGGGGACAGGGTTACCCGAGCAGTACTTC
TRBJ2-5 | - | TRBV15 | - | CATSRDRSFETQYF | TGTGCCACCAGCAGAGATAGGAGCTTCGAGACCCAGTACTTC
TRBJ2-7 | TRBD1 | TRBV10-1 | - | CASSDPGTGQYEQYF | TGCGCCAGCAGTGACCCCGGGACAGGGCAATACGAGCAGTACTTC
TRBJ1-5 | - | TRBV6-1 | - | CASSEYGAQPQHF | TGTGCCAGCAGTGAATATGGGGCTCAGCCCCAGCATTTT
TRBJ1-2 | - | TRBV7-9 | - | CASSPLGNYGYTF | TGTGCCAGCAGCCCGTTAGGGAACTATGGCTACACCTTC
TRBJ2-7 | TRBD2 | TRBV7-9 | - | CASSLRGLAENEQYF | TGTGCCAGCAGCTTAAGGGGACTAGCGGAGAACGAGCAGTACTTC
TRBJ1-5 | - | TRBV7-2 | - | CASSLARWGDQPQHF | TGTGCCAGCAGCTTAGCAAGATGGGGCGATCAGCCCCAGCATTTT
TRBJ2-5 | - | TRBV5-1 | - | CASSLGGVPETQYF | TGCGCCAGCAGCTTGGGTGGGGTACCGGAGACCCAGTACTTC
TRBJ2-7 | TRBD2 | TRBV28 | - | CASSLSGSSYEQYF | TGTGCCAGCAGTCTTAGCGGGAGCTCCTACGAGCAGTACTTC
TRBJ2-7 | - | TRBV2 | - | CALREGPKSSYEQYF | TGTGCCCTAAGAGAAGGGCCTAAGAGCTCCTACGAGCAGTACTTC
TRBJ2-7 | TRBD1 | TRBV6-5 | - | CASSYGGQDSYEQYF | TGTGCCAGCAGTTACGGCGGACAGGACTCCTACGAGCAGTACTTC
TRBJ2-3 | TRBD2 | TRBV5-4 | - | CASSLQLAGRADTQYF | TGTGCCAGCAGCTTACAACTAGCGGGGCGCGCAGATACGCAGTATTTT
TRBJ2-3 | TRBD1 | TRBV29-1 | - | CSAPGETGGVRDTQYF | TGCAGCGCACCCGGGGAAACAGGGGGCGTGAGAGATACGCAGTATTTT
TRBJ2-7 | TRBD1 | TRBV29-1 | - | CSVGRDSVIYEQYF | TGCAGCGTAGGCCGGGACAGCGTAATCTACGAGCAGTACTTC
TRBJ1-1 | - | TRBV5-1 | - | CASSVIPDGEAFF | TGCGCCAGCAGCGTCATCCCTGATGGTGAAGCTTTCTTT
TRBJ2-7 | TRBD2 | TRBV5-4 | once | CASSTSGTSGSYEQYF | TGTGCCAGCAGCACATCCGGGACTAGCGGATCCTACGAGCAGTACTTC
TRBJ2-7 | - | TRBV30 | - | CAWSRGLGLYEQYF | TGTGCCTGGAGTCGAGGTTTAGGGCTATACGAGCAGTACTTC
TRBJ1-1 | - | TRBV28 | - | CASRPIRENTEAFF | TGTGCCAGCAGACCAATTCGGGAGAACACTGAAGCTTTCTTT
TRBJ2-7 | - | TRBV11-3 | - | CASSTTMAGTSYEQYF | TGTGCCAGCAGCACAACCATGGCGGGGACCTCCTACGAGCAGTACTTC
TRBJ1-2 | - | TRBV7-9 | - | CASSLDRVYGYAF | TGTGCCAGCAGCTTAGACAGGGTTTATGGCTACGCCTTC
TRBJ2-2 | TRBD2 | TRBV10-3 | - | CATGTSGANTGELFF | TGTGCCACCGGGACTAGCGGGGCGAACACCGGGGAGCTGTTTTTT
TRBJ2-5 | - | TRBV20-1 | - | CSASRSETQYF | TGCAGTGCTAGTCGGTCGGAGACCCAGTACTTC
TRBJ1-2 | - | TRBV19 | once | CASTSPLRGLHGYTF | TGTGCCAGTACCTCCCCCTTGAGGGGTCTTCATGGCTACACCTTC
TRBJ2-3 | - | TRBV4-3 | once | CASSQGLGISTDTQYF | TGCGCCAGCAGCCAAGGACTGGGTATTAGCACAGATACGCAGTATTTT
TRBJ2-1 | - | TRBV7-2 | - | CASSLVSEQFF | TGTGCCAGCAGCTTAGTGAGTGAGCAGTTCTTC
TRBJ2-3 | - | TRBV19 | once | CASSLGTSTDTQYF | TGTGCCAGTAGTTTGGGGACTAGCACAGATACGCAGTATTTT
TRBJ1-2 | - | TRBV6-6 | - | CASSPPGYGYTF | TGTGCCAGCAGCCCTCCCGGCTATGGCTACACCTTC
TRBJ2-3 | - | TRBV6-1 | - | CASSDPGRGTDTQYF | TGTGCCAGCAGTGATCCGGGACGGGGCACAGATACGCAGTATTTT
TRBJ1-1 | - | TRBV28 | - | CASSSPGHTEAFF | TGTGCCAGCAGTTCCCCGGGTCACACTGAAGCTTTCTTT
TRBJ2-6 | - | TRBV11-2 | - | CASSRGQIASGANVLTF | TGTGCCAGCAGCCGAGGGCAAATAGCCTCTGGGGCCAACGTCCTGACTTTC
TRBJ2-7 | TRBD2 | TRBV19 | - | CASSIQRGRSYEQYF | TGTGCCAGTAGTATCCAGCGGGGCCGCTCCTACGAGCAGTACTTC
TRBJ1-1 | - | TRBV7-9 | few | CASSSPDRQGKAFF | TGTGCCAGCAGCTCCCCAGACAGGCAGGGGAAGGCTTTCTTT
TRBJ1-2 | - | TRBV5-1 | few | CASSASRWSYTF | TGCGCCAGCAGCGCCTCAAGGTGGAGCTACACCTTC
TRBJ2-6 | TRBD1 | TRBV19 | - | CASMGTGPGANVLTF | TGTGCCAGTATGGGGACAGGGCCTGGGGCCAACGTCCTGACTTTC
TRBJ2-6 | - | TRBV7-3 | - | CASSLTDGANVLTF | TGTGCCAGCAGCTTGACAGATGGGGCCAACGTCCTGACTTTC